The next 2 T cell receptor beta chains were all read from a single sample in a study of beta chain features in type 1 diabetes. Overall study findings and caveats: Shortening of TCRB CDR3s, moderate but significant, appeared in all four CD4+ subsets of Type 1 diabetes patients.

The antigens for these receptors are not known. The sequenced template was cDNA made from the entire isolated RNA. TCRdb keeps only in-frame clones here, not all; method: immunoSEQ multiplex PCR. Altogether roughly 730,000 clones are present, under 15% being singletons, with the ten largest covering approximately 0.02%. Input material: naive CD4+ T cells from blood. The source of these receptors is a man younger than 35 with type 1 diabetes.

This rearrangement joins TRBV15 to TRBJ1-2, with D possibly matching TRBD1 (5 bases). Per germline, CDR1 LNHNV and CDR2 YYDKDF (reference sequence). The CDR3 has 14 residues. Trimming took off 0 bases at V and 4 bases at J, with 9 bases between the two ends. CDR3 coding DNA: TGTGCCACCAGCAGAGATCCGGGGGGCTATGGCTACACCTTC. Translating gives CATSRDPGGYGYTF.

A few counts support this clone. The chain has TRBV28 and TRBJ2-7; D is undetermined. V lost 7 bases and J 3 bases, leaving 19 bases between the germline ends. The germline V gene encodes CDR1 MDHEN and CDR2 SYDVKM. CDR3 size: 15 residues. The DNA for the CDR3 is TGTGCCAGCAACACCTCTGGACGGAACAGCTACGAGCAGTACTTC. Encoded protein: CASNTSGRNSYEQYF.